This T cell receptor beta chain was captured in a study of blood T cell repertoires in COVID-19. At the level of the study: T cells, B-cell-depleted T cells, or PBMCs provided the cDNA or gDNA that served as material.

Sequencing used immunoSEQ multiplex PCR; TCRdb keeps in-frame clones, though not all of them. The sample carries 95,000 to 150,000 clones, around nine tenths recorded once. Trimming removed 5 bases from V and 5 bases from J, with 22 bases in between. CDR1 KGHDR and CDR2 SFDVKD come from the germline V gene. CDR3 length: 17 amino acids. Material for sequencing was peripheral blood. The chain employs TRBV24-1 and TRBJ2-3; weak D call: TRBD1 (5 bases). The receptor's source is a woman between 45 and 60 years old with acute or convalescent COVID-19. The CDR3 DNA reads TGTGCCACCAGTGCCTATCAAACTGCAGGCAGGGAAGATACGCAGTATTTT. This translates into CATSAYQTAGREDTQYF.